This T cell receptor beta chain is from a study of T cells in localized non-small cell lung cancer. Overall study findings and caveats: Longer overall survival was associated with a higher density of T cells in the blood. Heterogeneity cannot be ruled out, as sequencing used one tumor region only. Adjacent lung exhibited a median of 57 among the 100 most abundant tumor clones.

With regard to this clone: Its antigen is unknown.

V shed 3 bases, J shed 3 bases, and the junction held 7 bases outside the gene matches. Germline V CDR1 and CDR2: SGHNT, YENEEA. This CDR3 region has 15 residues. The assay was immunoSEQ multiplex PCR, and TCRdb's table has in-frame clones only and misses some. The table shows approximately 2,100 clones, with approximately 20% occurring only once. The chain has TRBV11-3 and TRBJ2-7, with 8 bases fitting TRBD2. The receptor comes from a man between 40 and 69 years old with stage I squamous cell lung carcinoma. The starting material was lung tumor tissue, obtained before any cancer treatment. This chain's CDR3 is CASSFGGDQFYEQYF. The CDR3 nucleotides read TGTGCCAGCAGCTTCGGGGGGGATCAATTCTACGAGCAGTACTTC.